Included here is one T cell receptor (beta chain) sequence, with context. Its target is unknown. These data are taken from a study of cytomegalovirus exposure and HLA in healthy donors. The wider study: Early released data comprised about 90 million unique TCRs from HLA-typed donors. Whole-study results and caveats: Investigators reported approximately 150 TCR beta chains as tied to cytomegalovirus.

PCR was performed using 60 Vbeta and 13 Jbeta primers. Method: immunoSEQ multiplex PCR; TCRdb's copy keeps in-frame clones and lacks some. This sample carries approximately 88,000 clones, about 80% of them seen once, and the ten largest clones take 1.2% to 1.5%. The germline V gene has CDR1 SGDLS and CDR2 YYNGEE. The CDR3 covers 17 residues. The V gene end was trimmed by 1 base and the J gene end by 6 bases; junction bases not matched to a gene: 6. The clonotype originates from a male donor in good health and CMV-seronegative. Sequencing input: PBMCs. The chain combines TRBV9 with TRBJ2-1; TRBD2 matches at 14 bases. DNA of the CDR3: TGTGCCAGCAGCGTACGACTAGCGGGGGGGAGGTTCAATGAGCAGTTCTTC. Translation gives CASSVRLAGGRFNEQFF.